One and the same sample provided the 25 T cell receptor beta chains below, sequenced in a study of blood T cell repertoires in COVID-19. Some clones are missing from TCRdb's copy, which holds only in-frame ones; the method was immunoSEQ multiplex PCR. The sample lists around 120,000 clones, roughly nine tenths seen once, with around 8% in the top ten. The sample taken for sequencing was peripheral blood. All receptors come from a man between 65 and 85 years old who had recovered from COVID-19.

This clone is a singleton in its sample. The V call is TRBV5-1, the J call TRBJ2-1; the D gene is possibly TRBD1 (6 bases). Trimming took 1 base from V and 0 from J, leaving 8 bases between them. The germline V gene encodes CDR1 SGHRS and CDR2 YFSETQ. This CDR3 has 15 residues. The CDR3 is CASSLTGSSYNEQFF. The CDR3 region has the DNA TGCGCCAGCAGCTTGACAGGGAGCTCCTACAATGAGCAGTTCTTC.

The count of this clone is one. V usage is TRBV28 and J usage is TRBJ1-6; D ambiguous. This CDR3 comprises 15 residues. V was shortened by 6 bases and J by 7 bases, with 16 bases between the two germline ends. Germline-derived CDR1 and CDR2 are MDHEN and SYDVKM. The CDR3, as DNA: TGTGCCAGCAGAACCCTTGAGGTCTTGAATTCACCCCTCCACTTT. This sequence encodes CASRTLEVLNSPLHF.

The V call is TRBV5-1, the J call TRBJ1-4, with D possibly being TRBD1 (6 bases). V was trimmed by 1 base and J by 7 bases, leaving 20 bases between them. Germline values: CDR1 SGHRS, CDR2 YFSETQ. The CDR3 spans 17 residues. The CDR3 protein is CASSLSVGARGGEKLFF. The CDR3 DNA follows: TGCGCCAGCAGCTTGTCGGTTGGAGCTCGAGGGGGTGAAAAACTGTTTTTT.

The rearrangement uses TRBV6-2 or TRBV6-3 and TRBJ1-5, with D maybe TRBD1 (5 bases). Between the trimmed V and J ends, which lost 5 bases and 9 bases, there was a span of 11 bases. The CDR3 loop spans 12 amino acids. The germline gives CDR1 MNHEY, CDR2 SVGEGT. The CDR3 DNA reads TGTGCCAGCAGTGCCGCCGGGGGGCCCCAGCATTTT. Encoded protein: CASSAAGGPQHF.

This chain links TRBV12-3 or TRBV12-4 with TRBJ1-6; no clear D gene. V gave up 3 bases and J gave up 8 bases, with 8 bases separating them. The CDR3 runs to 13 residues. In nucleotides, the CDR3 is TGTGCCAGCAGTTTCAGGTTCGATTCACCCCTCCACTTT. Its protein is CASSFRFDSPLHF.

The chain joins TRBV7-3 to TRBJ2-3; TRBD1 might be the D (5 bases). CDR3 length equals 15 residues. Trimming took off 4 bases at V and 1 base at J, with 12 bases between the two ends. The germline V gene has CDR1 SGHTA and CDR2 FQGTGA. Written as DNA, the CDR3 is TGTGCCAGCAGCTCCCAGGGCTTTCGCACAGATACGCAGTATTTT. Translation gives CASSSQGFRTDTQYF. Combining the CDR3 with reference TRBV7-3 and TRBJ2-3 gives the whole variable domain GAGVSQTPSNKVTEKGKYVELRCDPISGHTALYWYRQSLGQGPEFLIYFQGTGAADDSGLPNDRFFAVRPEGSVSTLKIQRTERGDSAVYLCASSSQGFRTDTQYFGPGTRLTVL.

The chain employs TRBV5-6 and TRBJ2-2; 9 bases match TRBD1. The CDR3 extends over 17 amino acids. The trim removed 5 bases at V and 0 bases at J, leaving 8 bases unmatched. From germline, CDR1 is SGHDT and CDR2 YYEEEE. CDR3 nucleotide sequence: TGTGCCAGCAGTCCTAAAGGGGACAGGGCGAACACCGGGGAGCTGTTTTTT. Protein sequence: CASSPKGDRANTGELFF.

The chain combines TRBV5-5 with TRBJ1-2; 10 bases line up with TRBD1. CDR1 is SGHKS, CDR2 YYEKEE, per germline (reference sequence). CDR3 size: 17 residues. J gave up 1 base and V 4 bases, and 10 bases lay outside the gene matches. The CDR3 sequence is CASSISTGTGVNYGYTF. CDR3 bases: TGTGCCAGCAGCATATCTACCGGGACAGGGGTTAACTATGGCTACACCTTC.

The chain couples TRBV4-1 to TRBJ1-4; D gene ambiguous. Trimming removed 5 bases from V and 8 bases from J, with 18 bases in between. From germline, CDR1 is MGHRA and CDR2 YSYEKL. The CDR3 consists of 15 residues. The CDR3 DNA reads TGCGCCAGCAGCGCCTCGCGGGGAGGGTCCGAAAAACTGTTTTTT. Translating it yields CASSASRGGSEKLFF.

This clone was detected only once. The rearrangement uses TRBV28 and TRBJ2-1; TRBD1 is a possible D gene (5 bases). Germline V CDR1 and CDR2: MDHEN, SYDVKM. The CDR3 loop spans 15 amino acids. V dropped 6 bases and J dropped 0 bases, with 12 bases sitting between them. CDR3 amino acids: CASRVIQDSYNEQFF. In DNA, the CDR3 is TGTGCCAGCAGAGTCATACAGGACTCCTACAATGAGCAGTTCTTC.

The chain uses TRBV19 and TRBJ1-5, with D possibly matching TRBD1 (6 bases). Trimming removed 1 base from V and 4 bases from J, with 8 bases in between. Germline values: CDR1 LNHDA, CDR2 SQIVND (reference sequence). This CDR3 is 14 amino acids long. The CDR3 here is CASSIGTGNQPQHF. The CDR3 DNA follows: TGTGCCAGTAGTATAGGAACAGGGAATCAGCCCCAGCATTTT.

V usage is TRBV21-1 and J usage is TRBJ1-5; TRBD1 is the table's D call, not checked against the DNA. TRBV21-1 is a pseudogene segment. This CDR3 comprises 16 residues. The CDR3 here is CASSIDRGRANQPQHF. CDR3 coding DNA: TGTGCCAGCAGCATCGATAGGGGCAGGGCCAATCAGCCCCAGCATTTT.

This chain uses TRBV20-1 with TRBJ2-5, with 7 bases lining up with TRBD2. J gave up 2 bases and V 7 bases, and 1 base lay outside the gene matches. The CDR3 length is 11 residues. Germline V gene lookup returns CDR1 DFQATT and CDR2 SNEGSKA (reference sequence). In DNA, the CDR3 is TGCAGTGGGGAGGGGCAAGAGACCCAGTACTTC. This codes for CSGEGQETQYF.

This clone was observed once. The rearrangement uses TRBV19 and TRBJ2-7; D is perhaps TRBD1 (5 bases). The CDR3 has 13 residues. CDR1 LNHDA and CDR2 SQIVND come from the germline V gene (reference sequence). Trimming took off 7 bases at V and 1 base at J, with 11 bases between the two ends. In DNA, the CDR3 is TGTGCCAGTAATCAGGGCAGATCCTACGAGCAGTACTTC. This sequence encodes CASNQGRSYEQYF.

The rearrangement uses TRBV28 and TRBJ2-5; 8 nucleotides agree with TRBD1. The CDR3 has 14 residues. Germline loops: CDR1 MDHEN, CDR2 SYDVKM. The trim removed 5 bases at V and 3 bases at J, leaving 5 bases unmatched. This chain's CDR3 is CASSPADREETQYF. In DNA form, the CDR3 reads TGTGCCAGCAGTCCCGCGGACAGGGAAGAGACCCAGTACTTC. Looking up the rest from reference TRBV28 and TRBJ2-5 gives the full variable domain: DVKVTQSSRYLVKRTGEKVFLECVQDMDHENMFWYRQDPGLGLRLIYFSYDVKMKEKGDIPEGYSVSREKKERFSLILESASTNQTSMYLCASSPADREETQYFGPGTRLLVL.

The rearrangement joins TRBV7-2 to TRBJ2-1; 9 nucleotides match TRBD1. With 5 bases clipped from V and 13 bases from J, the junction kept 6 bases outside the gene matches. Germline values: CDR1 SGHTA, CDR2 FQGNSA. CDR3 size: 12 residues. This CDR3 reads CASSRDRASQFF. In DNA form, the CDR3 reads TGTGCCAGCAGCCGGGACAGGGCGTCACAGTTCTTC.

This clone has only a few counts. The chain couples TRBV6-5 to TRBJ2-7; a weak D match, TRBD2 (6 bases). The CDR3 consists of 15 residues. Trimming stripped 5 bases from V and 7 bases from J, with 21 bases between. Looked up from germline, CDR1 is MNHEY and CDR2 is SVGAGI. Here the CDR3 DNA reads TGTGCCAGCAGTCGTTCCGGGGGTTGGTCTGGTGAGCAGTACTTC. Amino acid sequence: CASSRSGGWSGEQYF.

The gene calls are TRBV6-1 and TRBJ1-3; TRBD1 is a possible D gene (5 bases). Deletions cut 3 bases from V and 3 bases from J, with 9 bases between. CDR1 is MNHNS, CDR2 SASEGT, per germline. The CDR3 sequence is 14 residues long. The CDR3 region has the DNA TGTGCCAGCAGTGAGCAGGGAAATGGAAACACCATATATTTT. It codes for CASSEQGNGNTIYF.

The V call is TRBV3-1 (or the pseudogene TRBV3-2), the J call TRBJ2-5, with 8 bases aligning to TRBD1. The CDR3 totals 14 residues. The V gene's germline CDR1 is LGHDT and CDR2 YNNKEL (reference sequence). J lost 4 bases, V lost 0 bases, and 1 base had no gene match. The CDR3 here is CASSQDTGGETQYF. CDR3 in DNA: TGTGCCAGCAGCCAAGACACAGGGGGAGAGACCCAGTACTTC.

This clone has a handful of counts. This chain uses TRBV7-9 with TRBJ2-3, with 7 bases identical to TRBD2. Germline CDR1 SEHNR, CDR2 FQNEAQ (reference sequence). The CDR3 length is 12 residues. After removal of 6 bases from V and 6 bases from J, the junction contained 3 bases not matched to a gene. The CDR3 nucleotides read TGTGCCAGCAGATGGGGAGGGGATACGCAGTATTTT. Protein sequence: CASRWGGDTQYF.

The J gene is TRBJ2-1, the V gene TRBV27; TRBD1 matches 8 bases. V lost 5 bases and J lost 3; bases outside the gene matches: 6. The germline V gene encodes CDR1 MNHEY and CDR2 SMNVEV (reference sequence). The CDR3 covers 15 residues. CDR3 amino acids: CASSPQGAGYNEQFF. The CDR3 nucleotides are TGTGCCAGCAGTCCTCAGGGGGCTGGCTACAATGAGCAGTTCTTC.

The chain is built from TRBV7-9 and TRBJ1-6; tentative D call: TRBD1 (5 bases). The CDR3 is made up of 14 amino acids. CDR1 SEHNR and CDR2 FQNEAQ come from the germline V gene (reference sequence). Trimming cost V 5 bases and J 9 bases, with 14 bases left between them. The CDR3 DNA follows: TGTGCCAGCAGCCGGACAACGTCTTTTTCACCCCTCCACTTT. Its protein is CASSRTTSFSPLHF.

The gene calls are TRBV7-8 and TRBJ1-6; D unresolved. V was pared by 1 base and J by 0 bases, with 7 bases between. Germline V lookup: CDR1 SGHVS, CDR2 FQNEAQ. This CDR3 has 16 amino acids. The CDR3 nucleotides are TGTGCCAGCAGCTTAGGCCGGGACTCCTATAATTCACCCCTCCACTTT. Protein sequence: CASSLGRDSYNSPLHF. Full variable domain (remainder filled in from reference TRBV7-8 and TRBJ1-6): GAGVSQSPRYKVAKRGQDVALRCDPISGHVSLFWYQQALGQGPEFLTYFQNEAQLDKSGLPSDRFFAERPEGSVSTLKIQRTQQEDSAVYLCASSLGRDSYNSPLHFGNGTRLTVT.

The J gene is TRBJ2-2, the V gene TRBV7-3; D is unresolved. This CDR3 has 13 residues. V dropped 5 bases and J dropped 2 bases, with 6 bases sitting between them. Per the germline V gene, CDR1 is SGHTA and CDR2 is FQGTGA. The CDR3: CASSPQNTGELFF. Written as DNA, the CDR3 is TGTGCCAGCAGCCCACAAAACACCGGGGAGCTGTTTTTT.

The rearrangement links TRBV5-5 to TRBJ1-3; D not certain. The CDR3 covers 14 residues. Trimming pared 1 base from V and 0 bases from J, leaving 5 bases between. Germline loops: CDR1 SGHKS, CDR2 YYEKEE (reference sequence). The CDR3 reads CASSLSNSGNTIYF. CDR3 coding DNA: TGTGCCAGCAGCTTGTCTAACTCTGGAAACACCATATATTTT. Together with reference TRBV5-5 and TRBJ1-3, the CDR3 gives the full variable domain: DAGVTQSPTHLIKTRGQQVTLRCSPISGHKSVSWYQQVLGQGPQFIFQYYEKEERGRGNFPDRFSARQFPNYSSELNVNALLLGDSALYLCASSLSNSGNTIYFGEGSWLTVV.